The 16 T cell receptor beta chains below all came from one sample that was sequenced in a study of beta chain features in type 1 diabetes. Overall study results and limits: A moderate, significant TCRB CDR3 shortening appeared in type 1 diabetes across four CD4+ subsets.

No antigen has been identified for these receptors. Investigators reverse transcribed all isolated RNA, so they sequenced expressed TCRB transcripts. Measured with immunoSEQ multiplex PCR; TCRdb has only the in-frame clones, and not every one. Of hundreds of thousands of clones listed, 11% to 15% are singletons. The sequenced sample was naive CD4+ T cells from blood. The receptors shown here come from a man in his late teens or twenties with type 1 diabetes.

This clone was recorded a few times. This chain links TRBV30 with TRBJ1-2, with D perhaps TRBD1 (6 bases). The ends were cut back, 4 bases at V and 3 bases at J, with 18 bases in the middle. Germline values: CDR1 GTSNPN, CDR2 SVGIG (reference sequence). The CDR3 totals 15 residues. In DNA, the CDR3 is TGTGCCTGGACCGTCGGGGTAAGGGGGGACTATGGCTACACCTTC. Amino acid sequence: CAWTVGVRGDYGYTF.

The V gene is TRBV9, the J gene TRBJ2-5, with D unresolved. Germline lookup yields CDR1 SGDLS and CDR2 YYNGEE. The V gene lost 0 bases and the J gene lost 4 bases, with 10 bases spanning the gap. This CDR3 is built from 14 residues. As DNA, the CDR3 is TGTGCCAGCAGCGTAGCTTCCCCTGGAGAGACCCAGTACTTC. This gives the protein CASSVASPGETQYF.

The V and J genes are TRBV7-2 and TRBJ2-1; D is perhaps TRBD1 (6 bases). The CDR3 loop spans 16 amino acids. V lost 0 bases to trimming and J lost 3 bases, with 12 bases between them. CDR1 is SGHTA and CDR2 is FQGNSA in the germline V gene. The CDR3 nucleotides read TGTGCCAGCAGCTTAGCGGGGACACCTAGCTACAATGAGCAGTTCTTC. Its translation is CASSLAGTPSYNEQFF.

V gene TRBV6-6 combines with J gene TRBJ2-7; 7 positions agree with TRBD2. The germline gives CDR1 MNHNY, CDR2 SVGAGI (reference sequence). V was pared by 1 base and J by 11 bases, with 8 bases of the junction left unmatched. The CDR3 length is 13 residues. The CDR3 spells CASSYFLAVVEYF. The CDR3 DNA is TGTGCCAGCAGTTACTTCCTAGCGGTCGTAGAGTACTTC.

This clone was found a few times. V usage is TRBV28 and J usage is TRBJ1-4; tentatively, D is TRBD1 (6 bases). Germline CDR1 and CDR2: MDHEN and SYDVKM. CDR3 length: 16 residues. Trimming left V 2 bases short and J 7 bases short, with 17 bases between. This CDR3 reads CASSLGSGAQSEKLFF. CDR3 nucleotides: TGTGCCAGCAGTTTAGGTTCGGGGGCGCAGAGTGAAAAACTGTTTTTT.

The sample holds a few counts of this clone. The rearrangement links TRBV5-8 to TRBJ2-1; 7 bases are shared with TRBD1. This CDR3 region has 14 residues. With V trimmed by 0 bases and J by 5 bases, 2 bases remained unmatched. Germline loops: CDR1 SGHTS, CDR2 YDEGEE. The CDR3, as DNA: TGTGCCAGCAGCTTGGGGACAGGCAACAATGAGCAGTTCTTC. This gives the protein CASSLGTGNNEQFF.

This rearrangement joins TRBV5-6 to TRBJ1-6; 10 nucleotides match TRBD1. With V trimmed by 3 bases and J by 9 bases, 3 bases remained unmatched. This CDR3 contains 14 residues. The germline gives CDR1 SGHDT, CDR2 YYEEEE. The CDR3, as DNA: TGTGCCAGCAGCTCCGGACAGGGGGTTTCACCCCTCCACTTT. Its translation is CASSSGQGVSPLHF.

This chain uses TRBV23-1 with TRBJ2-7, with 10 bases fitting TRBD2. TRBV23-1 is an ORF, with its function uncertain. The V gene end was trimmed by 7 bases and the J gene end by 0 bases; junction bases not matched to a gene: 6. This CDR3 is built from 15 residues. The CDR3 region is CASKLAGPPSYEQYF. Written as DNA, the CDR3 is TGCGCCAGCAAACTAGCGGGGCCCCCCTCCTACGAGCAGTACTTC.

This clone was counted only a few times. V usage is TRBV9 and J usage is TRBJ2-2, with 8 bases identical to TRBD2. V was clipped by 0 bases and J by 0 bases; unmatched bases: 7. Per the germline V gene, CDR1 is SGDLS and CDR2 is YYNGEE. The CDR3 loop spans 18 amino acids. This chain's CDR3 is CASSVASGGPPNTGELFF. The CDR3 region has the DNA TGTGCCAGCAGCGTAGCGAGCGGGGGACCTCCGAACACCGGGGAGCTGTTTTTT.

Concerning this clone itself: The sample holds other DNA sequences that translate to the same CDR3. The V gene is TRBV29-1, the J gene TRBJ1-1; D is unclear. V lost 6 bases to trimming and J lost 3 bases, with 8 bases between them. Germline V lookup: CDR1 SQVTM, CDR2 ANQGSEA. The CDR3 length is 11 residues. The CDR3 here is CSVGQDTEAFF. The CDR3 bases are TGCAGCGTCGGCCAGGACACTGAAGCTTTCTTT.

The V call is TRBV29-1, the J call TRBJ1-1, with D perhaps matching TRBD1 (5 bases). The V and J ends lost 6 bases and 4 bases respectively, with 18 bases between them. This CDR3 has 14 amino acids. CDR1 is SQVTM and CDR2 is ANQGSEA in the germline V gene. CDR3 in DNA: TGCAGCGTCCAAGGGGTAGCGGGTGTCACTGAAGCTTTCTTT. Its protein product is CSVQGVAGVTEAFF.

V gene TRBV7-2 combines with J gene TRBJ1-5; D not certain. Between the trimmed V and J ends, which lost 5 bases and 0 bases, there was a span of 8 bases. The CDR3 is made up of 14 amino acids. Germline V CDR1 and CDR2: SGHTA, FQGNSA. CDR3 sequence: CASSQDRSNQPQHF. The CDR3 DNA reads as TGTGCCAGCAGCCAGGACCGTAGCAATCAGCCCCAGCATTTT.

For the CDR3, the DNA is TGTGCCAGCAGCTTAGAGGTCCGCCCCTACGAGCAGTACTTC. Residues: CASSLEVRPYEQYF. The V gene is TRBV7-9, the J gene TRBJ2-7; D remains unclear. Germline V gives CDR1 SEHNR, CDR2 FQNEAQ (reference sequence). The CDR3 is 14 residues long. V lost 1 base to trimming and J lost 2 bases, with 9 bases between them.

This clone was observed a single time. Other nucleotide sequences from this sample produce the same CDR3. The V call is TRBV9, the J call TRBJ2-3; no clear D gene. Deletions cut 0 bases from V and 1 base from J, with 6 bases between. The germline V gene has CDR1 SGDLS and CDR2 YYNGEE. CDR3 size: 14 residues. The CDR3 region is CASSVGEGTDTQYF. The CDR3 bases are TGTGCCAGCAGCGTAGGGGAAGGCACAGATACGCAGTATTTT.

This rearrangement joins TRBV6-5 to TRBJ2-1, with no clear D. V shed 7 bases and J shed 7 bases, with 8 bases lying between them. Germline V gene data show CDR1 as MNHEY and CDR2 as SVGAGI. The CDR3 totals 11 residues. CDR3 protein: CASTKHNEQFF. The CDR3, as DNA: TGTGCCAGCACCAAACATAATGAGCAGTTCTTC.

This clone was observed a few times. The chain carries TRBV11-2 and TRBJ2-5, with 13 bases that match TRBD2. The V and J ends lost 3 bases and 5 bases, in that order; junction bases with no gene match: 3. Germline-derived CDR1 and CDR2 are SGHAT and FQNNGV. There are 15 residues in the CDR3. CDR3 bases: TGTGCCAGCAGCTTCGGACTAGCGGGAGTGGAGACCCAGTACTTC. Translation: CASSFGLAGVETQYF. The variable domain in full, completed from reference TRBV11-2 and TRBJ2-5, reads EAGVAQSPRYKIIEKRQSVAFWCNPISGHATLYWYQQILGQGPKLLIQFQNNGVVDDSQLPKDRFSAERLKGVDSTLKIQPAKLEDSAVYLCASSFGLAGVETQYFGPGTRLLVL.